This T cell receptor beta chain was captured in a study of blood T cell repertoires in COVID-19. In the study overall: Sources were T cells, B-cell-depleted T cells, or PBMCs; the material itself was cDNA or gDNA.

The germline CDR1 and CDR2 sequences are GTSNPN and SVGIG (reference sequence). This CDR3 has 12 residues. Sequencing used immunoSEQ multiplex PCR; TCRdb keeps in-frame clones, though not all of them. The sample shows 150,000 to 200,000 clones, 90% to 95% of them seen only once. Sequencing was carried out using peripheral blood. The TCR was taken from a woman aged 55-69 years with COVID-19, enrolled during active disease. The chain couples TRBV30 to TRBJ2-1; TRBD2 matches at 8 bases. The CDR3 loop reads CGSGGHINEQFF. The CDR3 region has the DNA TGTGGGTCGGGGGGGCATATCAATGAGCAGTTCTTC.